The present entry profiles one T cell receptor (beta chain) with its context. No antigen is known for it. This entry comes from a study of T cells after yellow fever vaccination. Study-level results: Reappearance after the booster was observed for most primary-vaccination clones (more than 95% CD4, about 90% CD8). Though weaker, the secondary response peaked faster, on day 5 versus 15. The CD4 compartment and the CD8 compartment contained a small share of clonotypes in common.

After removal of 5 bases from V and 6 bases from J, the junction contained 14 bases not matched to a gene. The CDR3 is 16 residues long. Germline CDR1 and CDR2: SGHRS and YFSETQ. One entry per CDR3 protein results from TCRdb running MiXCR on the 5' RACE reads. The data show a few hundred thousand distinct CDR3 sequences, with around 8.1% seen just once and about 16% held by the top ten. This TCR was sampled from a man aged 18 to 30 who received the YFV17D yellow fever vaccine. Sequencing used PBMCs, obtained more than 40 days after the first yellow fever vaccination. The rearrangement joins TRBV5-1 to TRBJ2-1; 7 bases match TRBD1. The CDR3 spells CASSSFTGYRGNEQFF. DNA for the CDR3: TGCGCCAGCAGTTCCTTTACAGGGTACAGGGGCAATGAGCAGTTCTTC.